These T cell receptor beta chains were read from a single sample in a study of T cell repertoires in cytomegalovirus infection. A single record per CDR3 protein comes from TCRdb applying MiXCR to the reads. The top ten hold about four fifths of the sample, which has 7,500 to 9,000 distinct CDR3 sequences, around 54% seen once. For these TCRs, the target antigens are not known. Source material: PBMCs, sequenced either directly or after in vitro stimulation (not recorded which). These receptors came from a human donor in good health (CMV status not recorded). Some clones in this sample may be carry-over from other donors' samples. CDR3s include the opening cysteine and the closing phenylalanine or tryptophan. The D gene is left open where the match is weak. The size of a clone is reported for some rows only, either as once, few or many, or as a class for expanded clones.

d_gene | j_gene | v_gene | abundance | CDR3aa | CDR3nt
. | TRBJ2-7 | TRBV7-2 | many | CASSRYRDGGYEQYF | TGTGCCAGCAGCAGATACCGGGACGGAGGCTACGAGCAGTACTTC
TRBD1 | TRBJ2-1 | TRBV12-3/TRBV12-4 | . | CASSLGTANEQFF | TGTGCCAGCAGTTTGGGGACAGCTAATGAGCAGTTCTTC
. | TRBJ2-5 | TRBV20-1 | . | CSTNFFEDGVRETQYF | TGCAGTACTAACTTCTTTGAGGATGGTGTTCGAGAGACCCAGTACTTC
. | TRBJ1-6 | TRBV28 | many | CASSFRDPWNSPLHF | TGTGCCAGCAGTTTCCGGGACCCTTGGAATTCACCCCTCCACTTT
TRBD1 | TRBJ2-7 | TRBV6-9 | . | CASSYLRGQPNYEQYF | TGTGCCAGCAGTTATTTAAGGGGACAGCCCAACTACGAGCAGTACTTC
. | TRBJ1-1 | TRBV10-3 | . | CAISKGPGMNTEAFF | TGTGCCATCAGCAAGGGGCCAGGAATGAACACTGAAGCTTTCTTT
TRBD2 | TRBJ2-1 | TRBV7-8 | many | CASSAGTSGGIYNEQFF | TGTGCCAGCAGCGCCGGGACTAGCGGGGGGATTTACAATGAGCAGTTCTTC
. | TRBJ1-2 | TRBV7-8 | . | CASSLGQRYCYNF | TGTGCCAGCAGCTTAGGACAGCGATATTGCTACAACTTC
TRBD2 | TRBJ2-7 | TRBV2 | many | CASHGTSAPYRYEQYF | TGTGCCAGCCACGGAACTAGCGCTCCATACCGGTACGAGCAGTACTTC
TRBD1 | TRBJ1-1 | TRBV13 | few | CASSLGEQGATEAFF | TGTGCCAGCAGCTTAGGGGAACAGGGGGCCACTGAAGCTTTCTTT
. | TRBJ1-6 | TRBV6-1 | few | CASSDREYNSPLHF | TGTGCCAGCAGTGACAGGGAATATAATTCACCCCTCCACTTT
TRBD1 | TRBJ1-5 | TRBV20-1 | . | CSYWDRVLYSNQPQHF | TGCAGTTATTGGGACAGGGTGCTTTATAGCAATCAGCCCCAGCATTTT
. | TRBJ2-7 | TRBV2 | . | CASKASGQNYEQYF | TGTGCCAGCAAGGCCTCAGGACAGAATTACGAGCAGTACTTC
. | TRBJ1-5 | TRBV7-9 | . | CASSLKGGDNQPQHF | TGTGCCAGCAGCTTAAAGGGGGGGGACAATCAGCCCCAGCATTTT
. | TRBJ2-1 | TRBV10-2 | many | CASSEWGTEQFF | TGCGCCAGCAGTGAGTGGGGCACTGAGCAGTTCTTC
. | TRBJ1-4 | TRBV27 | few | CASSSDTWGEKLFF | TGTGCCAGCAGTTCAGACACCTGGGGGGAAAAACTGTTTTTT
. | TRBJ2-3 | TRBV7-2 | many | CASSLGSRDTQYF | TGTGCCAGCAGCTTAGGGAGCCGCGATACGCAGTATTTT
TRBD1 | TRBJ1-2 | TRBV27 | many | CASSLSGQGDGGYTF | TGTGCCAGCAGTTTATCGGGACAGGGAGATGGAGGCTACACCTTC
. | TRBJ1-2 | TRBV7-2 | . | CASSSRTAYGYTF | TGTGCCAGCAGCTCAAGGACGGCGTATGGCTACACCTTC